This TCR beta chain came from a study of naive and memory T cell subsets. Whole-study results and caveats: Expression changes during T cell differentiation may affect RNA-based TCR counts. Over 95% of naive TCR sequences appeared only once after error correction, unlike memory subsets. Diversity fell and Gini index rose from naive through CM, EM, EMRA. Possibly reflecting memory cells re-expressing CD45RA, a few larger clonotypes occurred in naive repertoires, especially CD8.

This clonotype was seen only a few times. Its target is unknown. An equimolar mix of two oligonucleotides served as the beta constant-region primer for TRBC1 and TRBC2. Nested alpha and beta constant-region primers with the SP2 primer drove four PCR rounds on ligated cDNA. Ligation attached a single-stranded oligonucleotide with a 12-nucleotide UMI and the SP2 primer to the cDNA 3' end. TCRdb used MiXCR to reprocess the UMI-ligation and nested PCR reads, holding one entry per CDR3 protein. The sample contains about 90,000 distinct CDR3 sequences, about 11% of which appear only once. This CDR3 comprises 14 residues. The germline CDR1 and CDR2 sequences are ENHRY and SYGVKD. The V and J ends lost 2 bases and 7 bases respectively, with 14 bases between them.

The V call is TRBV10-3, the J call TRBJ1-2; D is ambiguous. This sequence originates from a human donor in good health. The sample consisted of naive CD4+ T cells from blood. The CDR3 region has the DNA TGTGCCATCAGTGAGGACGGGAAGATTAGTGGCTACACCTTC. It yields the protein CAISEDGKISGYTF.